The 26 T cell receptor beta chains below come from one sample, sequenced in a study of control samples from healthy donors and cancer patients (dated by TCRdb to about 2020). Library preparation was by the immunoSEQ multiplex PCR assay. Imported from immuneACCESS, the table was reduced by TCRdb to in-frame sequences with V and J called. These copies leave out some clones; in studies compared against another copy, an unresolved V gene accounts for under half, and the cause of the remainder is not known. The sample table holds about 180,000 clones, of which about 91% were seen once. 2% of the sample rests with the top ten. The sample comprised blood. The receptors were sampled from a middle-aged woman in good health.

CDR3 region: CASSEAPGQGFYGYTF. In DNA, the CDR3 is TGTGCCAGCAGTGAGGCCCCGGGACAGGGGTTCTATGGCTACACCTTC. The V gene is TRBV6-4, the J gene TRBJ1-2; 10 nucleotides align to TRBD1. Trimming took 3 bases from V and 4 from J; bases not matched to a gene: 8. From germline, CDR1 is MRHNA and CDR2 SNTAGT. CDR3 length equals 16 residues.

Regarding this clone: Other DNA sequences of this sample code for an identical CDR3. This chain joins TRBV10-3 and TRBJ1-1, with D unresolved. The germline CDR1 and CDR2 sequences are ENHRY and SYGVKD. This CDR3 contains 13 residues. Trimming stripped 2 bases from V and 2 bases from J, with 6 bases between. The CDR3 sequence: CAISETLNTEAFF. CDR3 bases: TGTGCCATCAGTGAGACCCTAAACACTGAAGCTTTCTTT.

This clone was recorded only once. This rearrangement joins TRBV5-1 to TRBJ2-3, with D unresolved. Germline CDR1 SGHRS, CDR2 YFSETQ. The CDR3 totals 14 residues. Trimming stripped 6 bases from V and 1 base from J, with 12 bases between. The CDR3 DNA follows: TGCGCCAGCACGGCCGGGCATGGCACAGATACGCAGTATTTT. Translated, it gives CASTAGHGTDTQYF.

The chain recombines TRBV28 with TRBJ1-1, with D unclear. V gave up 2 bases and J gave up 4 bases, with 11 bases separating them. The CDR3 contains 14 residues. Germline loops: CDR1 MDHEN, CDR2 SYDVKM. CDR3 sequence reads: CASSLAEFSTEAFF. Written as DNA, the CDR3 is TGTGCCAGCAGTTTAGCGGAGTTCAGCACTGAAGCTTTCTTT.

This clone was counted only a few times. The CDR3 here is CASSQGLAGSTDTQYF. The CDR3, as DNA: TGCGCCAGCAGCCAGGGACTAGCGGGGAGCACAGATACGCAGTATTTT. The chain links TRBV4-1 to TRBJ2-3; TRBD2 agrees at 13 bases. Germline-derived CDR1 and CDR2 are MGHRA and YSYEKL. V lost 3 bases to trimming and J lost 0 bases; unmatched junction nucleotides: 0. The CDR3 has 16 residues.

This chain uses TRBV9 with TRBJ2-5; 14 positions match TRBD2. This CDR3 comprises 17 residues. The germline gives CDR1 SGDLS, CDR2 YYNGEE. The V gene end was trimmed by 3 bases and the J gene end by 1 base; junction bases not matched to a gene: 5. In DNA form, the CDR3 reads TGTGCCAGCAGCGCAGGGACTAGCGGGGGACTCCAAGAGACCCAGTACTTC. Its protein product is CASSAGTSGGLQETQYF.

The chain carries TRBV9 and TRBJ1-2; 7 bases fit TRBD1. V lost 4 bases to trimming and J lost 2 bases; unmatched junction nucleotides: 8. From germline, CDR1 is SGDLS and CDR2 YYNGEE. The CDR3 has 15 residues. The CDR3 DNA reads as TGTGCCAGCAGCCTCAGACAGGGCGGGAACTATGGCTACACCTTC. Its protein product is CASSLRQGGNYGYTF.

The chain couples TRBV29-1 to TRBJ2-7; the D gene is possibly TRBD2 (7 bases). This CDR3 region has 11 residues. Trimming pared 5 bases from V and 6 bases from J, leaving 11 bases between. From germline, CDR1 is SQVTM and CDR2 ANQGSEA. DNA for the CDR3: TGCAGCGTTTCGGCGGGGGCCGAGCAGTACTTC. It translates to CSVSAGAEQYF.

The chain joins TRBV12-5 to TRBJ1-1; maybe TRBD1 (6 bases). This CDR3 is 15 amino acids long. The V end was cut by 3 bases, the J end by 6 bases, with 17 bases between. Germline loops: CDR1 LGHNT, CDR2 FRNRAP. The CDR3 DNA is TGTGCTAGTGGTTTACCCCACTACAGGGATCCTGAAGCTTTCTTT. It specifies CASGLPHYRDPEAFF.

In regard to this clone: Other nucleotide sequences from this sample produce the same CDR3. The chain couples TRBV5-1 to TRBJ2-3; 7 bases align to TRBD1. V lost 0 bases, J lost 4 bases, and 2 bases stayed unmatched. Germline loops: CDR1 SGHRS, CDR2 YFSETQ. CDR3 size: 14 residues. Written as DNA, the CDR3 is TGCGCCAGCAGCTTGGAAGGGGGCGCAGATACGCAGTATTTT. It is translated as CASSLEGGADTQYF. Full variable domain (remainder filled in from reference TRBV5-1 and TRBJ2-3): KAGVTQTPRYLIKTRGQQVTLSCSPISGHRSVSWYQQTPGQGLQFLFEYFSETQRNKGNFPGRFSGRQFSNSRSEMNVSTLELGDSALYLCASSLEGGADTQYFGPGTRLTVL.

The chain employs TRBV10-3 and TRBJ1-4; 7 bases are shared with TRBD1. J lost 3 bases, V lost 6 bases, and 4 bases had no gene match. Germline V gene data show CDR1 as ENHRY and CDR2 as SYGVKD. The CDR3 sequence is 14 residues long. For the CDR3, the DNA is TGTGCCATCAGAGCAGGGGGGTCTAATGAAAAACTGTTTTTT. The encoded protein is CAIRAGGSNEKLFF.

The chain links TRBV7-9 to TRBJ1-2, with 8 bases that match TRBD1. The V gene's germline CDR1 is SEHNR and CDR2 FQNEAQ (reference sequence). V trimming: 5 bases; J trimming: 5 bases; junction bases outside the gene matches: 4. The CDR3 contains 13 residues. The CDR3 here is CASSPDRGYGYTF. The CDR3 region has the DNA TGTGCCAGCAGCCCAGACAGGGGATATGGCTACACCTTC. Full variable domain (remainder filled in from reference TRBV7-9 and TRBJ1-2): DTGVSQNPRHKITKRGQNVTFRCDPISEHNRLYWYRQTLGQGPEFLTYFQNEAQLEKSRLLSDRFSAERPKGSFSTLEIQRTEQGDSAMYLCASSPDRGYGYTFGSGTRLTVV.

This sequence joins TRBV7-9 and TRBJ2-5; D remains unclear. Between the trimmed V and J ends, which lost 5 bases and 5 bases, there was a span of 18 bases. Germline V gene data show CDR1 as SEHNR and CDR2 as FQNEAQ (reference sequence). The CDR3 sequence is 15 residues long. In DNA form, the CDR3 reads TGTGCCAGCAGCGGAGAGGCCCCCTTCCCGGAGACCCAGTACTTC. Its protein is CASSGEAPFPETQYF.

V is TRBV4-2 and J is TRBJ2-2; D perhaps matches TRBD2 (6 bases). Germline CDR1 LGHNA, CDR2 YNFKEQ. The ends were cut back, 2 bases at V and 6 bases at J, with 7 bases in the middle. CDR3 length: 13 amino acids. The CDR3, as DNA: TGTGCCAGCAGCCAAACTAGCCCCGGGGAGCTGTTTTTT. Translated: CASSQTSPGELFF.

This chain joins TRBV18 and TRBJ1-3; 8 bases are a match to TRBD1. The germline V gene has CDR1 KGHSH and CDR2 LQKENI. The trim removed 2 bases at V and 0 bases at J, leaving 9 bases unmatched. This CDR3 spans 18 amino acids. Here the CDR3 reads CASSPTPGQGHSGNTIYF. Written as DNA, the CDR3 is TGTGCCAGCTCACCAACCCCTGGACAGGGACACTCTGGAAACACCATATATTTT. Drawing the rest from reference TRBV18 and TRBJ1-3, the complete variable domain is NAGVMQNPRHLVRRRGQEARLRCSPMKGHSHVYWYRQLPEEGLKFMVYLQKENIIDESGMPKERFSAEFPKEGPSILRIQQVVRGDSAAYFCASSPTPGQGHSGNTIYFGEGSWLTVV.

The J gene is TRBJ1-5, the V gene TRBV19; D is uncertain. The V gene's germline CDR1 is LNHDA and CDR2 SQIVND (reference sequence). The CDR3 runs 16 residues. V lost 7 bases to trimming and J lost 4 bases, with 20 bases between them. CDR3 nucleotides: TGTGCCAGTACCGCCTTTGAGTCTCCCGGGAATCAGCCCCAGCATTTT. Its translation: CASTAFESPGNQPQHF. Supplemented by reference TRBV19 and TRBJ1-5, the full variable domain reads DGGITQSPKYLFRKEGQNVTLSCEQNLNHDAMYWYRQDPGQGLRLIYYSQIVNDFQKGDIAEGYSVSREKKESFPLTVTSAQKNPTAFYLCASTAFESPGNQPQHFGDGTRLSIL.

The genes are TRBV13 and TRBJ2-5; TRBD2 agrees at 10 bases. V lost 5 bases and J lost 3; bases outside the gene matches: 15. The CDR3 spans 18 residues. The germline gives CDR1 PRHDT, CDR2 FYEKMQ (reference sequence). CDR3 loop: CASSEIGTSEVGKETQYF. Written as DNA, the CDR3 is TGTGCCAGCAGCGAAATCGGGACTAGCGAAGTAGGCAAAGAGACCCAGTACTTC.

The V and J genes are TRBV11-2 and TRBJ2-2, with unresolved D. Germline V gives CDR1 SGHAT, CDR2 FQNNGV. With 5 bases removed from V and 6 bases from J, the gap between germline ends came to 4 bases. The CDR3 runs 11 residues. This CDR3 reads CASSPAGELFF. The DNA of the CDR3 is TGTGCCAGCAGCCCGGCCGGGGAGCTGTTTTTT.

Here the CDR3 reads CASSIISGPNQPQHF. CDR3 bases: TGTGCCAGTAGTATAATCTCCGGACCAAATCAGCCCCAGCATTTT. The rearrangement uses TRBV19 and TRBJ1-5; no reliable D call. V was clipped by 2 bases and J by 4 bases, with 12 bases between them. The CDR3 loop spans 15 amino acids. The germline V gene has CDR1 LNHDA and CDR2 SQIVND (reference sequence).

The chain links TRBV4-1 to TRBJ2-7, with D possibly being TRBD2 (5 bases). V was cut by 2 bases and J by 0 bases, with 14 bases left in between. CDR1 is MGHRA and CDR2 is YSYEKL in the germline V gene. The CDR3 has 16 amino acids. In DNA, the CDR3 is TGCGCCAGCAGCCAATCCGAGGGCACTCCCTCCTACGAGCAGTACTTC. It translates to CASSQSEGTPSYEQYF.

The chain links TRBV7-9 to TRBJ2-5; 10 bases fit TRBD1. Looked up from germline, CDR1 is SEHNR and CDR2 is FQNEAQ (reference sequence). The V segment lost 5 bases and the J segment 5 bases; nucleotides outside the gene matches: 8. The CDR3 length is 15 residues. The CDR3 loop is CASSPGTGAWETQYF. In DNA form, the CDR3 reads TGTGCCAGCAGCCCCGGGACAGGGGCTTGGGAGACCCAGTACTTC.

The rearrangement joins TRBV12-3 or TRBV12-4 to TRBJ2-7; D is undetermined. The V end lost 8 bases, the J end lost 4 bases, and 15 bases lay between the germline ends. The CDR3 covers 13 residues. The CDR3 sequence: CASGKGNRYEQYF. CDR3 nucleotides: TGTGCCAGCGGGAAGGGAAATAGGTACGAGCAGTACTTC.

The chain links TRBV5-1 to TRBJ2-5; TRBD2 matches at 7 bases. CDR3 length: 15 amino acids. CDR1 and CDR2 from the germline V gene are SGHRS and YFSETQ. V lost 1 base and J lost 1; bases outside the gene matches: 4. This CDR3 is CASSLSAGVQETQYF. CDR3 sequence (DNA): TGCGCCAGCAGCTTGTCCGCGGGGGTCCAAGAGACCCAGTACTTC.

CDR3 DNA sequence: TGTGCCAGCAGAGAGCGGGGGGGCCTAGGGTACAATGAGCAGTTCTTC. Protein sequence: CASRERGGLGYNEQFF. The chain is built from TRBV27 and TRBJ2-1; 10 nucleotides agree with TRBD2. There are 16 residues in the CDR3. With V trimmed by 6 bases and J by 4 bases, 9 bases remained unmatched. Germline V gives CDR1 MNHEY, CDR2 SMNVEV (reference sequence).

This rearrangement joins TRBV6-5 to TRBJ2-3; 7 bases are shared with TRBD1. After removal of 7 bases from V and 0 bases from J, the junction contained 7 bases not matched to a gene. There are 15 residues in the CDR3. In germline, CDR1 is MNHEY, CDR2 SVGAGI. The CDR3 region is CASISRTGSTDTQYF. In nucleotides, the CDR3 is TGTGCCAGCATTAGCCGGACAGGAAGCACAGATACGCAGTATTTT.

This clone is a singleton in its sample. The genes are TRBV18 and TRBJ2-5; D possibly corresponds to TRBD2 (5 bases). This CDR3 comprises 16 residues. Trimming stripped 3 bases from V and 2 bases from J, with 16 bases between. Germline lookup yields CDR1 KGHSH and CDR2 LQKENI. CDR3 in DNA: TGTGCCAGCTCACCCACCGCCTCCGGGAAACAAGAGACCCAGTACTTC. Amino acid sequence: CASSPTASGKQETQYF.